The 19 T cell receptor beta chains below all came from one sample that was sequenced in a study of T cell responses to AZD1222 COVID-19 vaccine. Only in-frame clones appear in the TCRdb table, and some are missing; sequencing was by immunoSEQ multiplex PCR. This sample has fewer than 120,000 clones, with 88% found just once. Sample: peripheral blood, taken on day 0 of AZD1222 vaccination. Every receptor here comes from an adult in good health.

The chain links TRBV9 to TRBJ2-7, with 7 bases aligning to TRBD2. The ends lost 4 bases at V and 2 bases at J; junction bases unmatched: 3. CDR1 SGDLS and CDR2 YYNGEE come from the germline V gene. CDR3 length: 13 residues. The CDR3 nucleotides are TGTGCCAGCAGCCAGGGACTAACCTACGAGCAGTACTTC. Protein: CASSQGLTYEQYF.

This clone was counted once. One junction end disagrees with the germline gene, perhaps due to a read error. V and J are TRBV6-5 and TRBJ1-1; no clear D gene. Per germline, CDR1 MNHEY and CDR2 SVGAGI. The length of the CDR3 is 15 residues. The CDR3 nucleotides are TGTGCCAGCAGTAACTCCGGGCCAAGGGTCACTGAAGCTTTCTTT. It codes for CASSNSGPRVTEAFF.

V is TRBV19 and J is TRBJ1-1; no clear D gene. This CDR3 region has 12 residues. The germline V and J ends were trimmed by 3 bases and 8 bases, with 10 bases remaining between them. Germline V gene sequence: CDR1 LNHDA, CDR2 SQIVND (reference sequence). CDR3 sequence reads: CASSISTWEAFF. CDR3 DNA: TGTGCCAGTAGTATTAGTACGTGGGAAGCTTTCTTT.

The chain carries TRBV10-1 and TRBJ1-1; no reliable D call. The germline CDR1 and CDR2 sequences are WNHNN and SYGVQD (reference sequence). Trimming took 0 bases from V and 1 from J, leaving 9 bases between them. The CDR3 spans 15 residues. This CDR3 is CASSESSDKNTEAFF. The CDR3 DNA is TGCGCCAGCAGTGAGTCCAGTGACAAGAACACTGAAGCTTTCTTT.

This clone was observed once. V gene TRBV19 combines with J gene TRBJ1-5; D is perhaps TRBD1 (5 bases). Germline V gene sequence: CDR1 LNHDA, CDR2 SQIVND (reference sequence). The V gene lost 6 bases and the J gene lost 1 base, with 19 bases spanning the gap. The CDR3 contains 17 residues. CDR3 bases: TGTGCCAGTAGGGAACCGGGACCTGCTCTGAGCAATCAGCCCCAGCATTTT. The encoded protein is CASREPGPALSNQPQHF. Full variable domain (outside the CDR3, taken from reference TRBV19 and TRBJ1-5): DGGITQSPKYLFRKEGQNVTLSCEQNLNHDAMYWYRQDPGQGLRLIYYSQIVNDFQKGDIAEGYSVSREKKESFPLTVTSAQKNPTAFYLCASREPGPALSNQPQHFGDGTRLSIL.

The chain couples TRBV18 to TRBJ1-5; D ambiguous. Germline lookup yields CDR1 KGHSH and CDR2 LQKENI. This CDR3 spans 12 amino acids. The V end lost 3 bases, the J end lost 6 bases, and 6 bases lay between the germline ends. The CDR3 nucleotides are TGTGCCAGCTCACCCTTGGGTCAGCCCCAGCATTTT. Protein product: CASSPLGQPQHF.

V and J are TRBV12-5 and TRBJ2-2, with 8 bases matching TRBD2. Germline CDR1 is LGHNT and CDR2 is FRNRAP. With 5 bases clipped from V and 4 bases from J, the junction kept 18 bases outside the gene matches. This CDR3 contains 19 residues. CDR3 amino acids: CASGPDPGERGSATGELFF. The CDR3 DNA reads as TGTGCTAGTGGTCCGGACCCGGGGGAGCGGGGGTCCGCCACCGGGGAGCTGTTTTTT.

The chain recombines TRBV6-5 with TRBJ1-2, with D unresolved. CDR3 length: 12 residues. V was cut by 6 bases and J by 8 bases, with 13 bases left in between. Germline assignment: CDR1 MNHEY and CDR2 SVGAGI. The CDR3 region is CASSRDMMGYTF. The CDR3 DNA reads as TGTGCCAGCAGCAGAGATATGATGGGCTACACCTTC.

This clone occurred once. The CDR3 protein is CASSESEDTQYF. CDR3 bases: TGCGCCAGCAGTGAGTCAGAGGATACGCAGTATTTT. V is TRBV10-2 and J is TRBJ2-3; D is unclear. Per germline, CDR1 WSHSY and CDR2 SAAADI. Trimming shortened V by 0 bases and J by 6 bases, and 4 bases separated the two germline ends. This CDR3 has 12 residues.

The J gene is TRBJ2-7, the V gene TRBV20-1; possibly TRBD2 for D (6 bases). The germline CDR1 and CDR2 sequences are DFQATT and SNEGSKA (reference sequence). The CDR3 length is 11 residues. V lost 6 bases to trimming and J lost 4 bases, with 10 bases between them. CDR3 in DNA: TGCAGTGCCCGCCGGGGGTACGAGCAGTACTTC. It codes for CSARRGYEQYF.

The V gene is TRBV19, the J gene TRBJ1-5; D not certain. Germline lookup yields CDR1 LNHDA and CDR2 SQIVND (reference sequence). The V and J ends lost 3 bases and 0 bases respectively, with 9 bases between them. The CDR3 has 15 residues. CDR3 loop: CASSIWANSNQPQHF. CDR3 sequence (DNA): TGTGCCAGTAGTATTTGGGCTAATAGCAATCAGCCCCAGCATTTT.

This clone has just a few counts. J is TRBJ1-2 and V is TRBV10-3; unclear D gene. The CDR3 has 13 residues. V was clipped by 1 base and J by 8 bases, with 11 bases between them. Germline V gene lookup returns CDR1 ENHRY and CDR2 SYGVKD. CDR3 loop: CAISEYSQEGYTF. The DNA for the CDR3 is TGTGCCATCAGTGAGTACAGCCAGGAAGGCTACACCTTC.

The sample holds one count of this clone. The V and J genes are TRBV9 and TRBJ1-2; D is undetermined. Looked up from germline, CDR1 is SGDLS and CDR2 is YYNGEE. Trimming took 3 bases from V and 4 from J, leaving 10 bases between them. This CDR3 comprises 13 residues. In DNA, the CDR3 is TGTGCCAGCAGCGGAGGCCTAGTCTATGGCTACACCTTC. It specifies CASSGGLVYGYTF.

Note on this clone: Other DNA variants within this sample encode the same CDR3. The genes are TRBV5-1 and TRBJ2-7, with D unclear. Germline CDR1 and CDR2: SGHRS and YFSETQ. This CDR3 spans 12 amino acids. V was cut by 0 bases and J by 4 bases, with 5 bases left in between. Here the CDR3 DNA reads TGCGCCAGCAGCTTGGTGGGTTACGAGCAGTACTTC. This encodes CASSLVGYEQYF.

The chain joins TRBV5-1 to TRBJ1-2, with D possibly matching TRBD1 (6 bases). Looked up from germline, CDR1 is SGHRS and CDR2 is YFSETQ. Between the trimmed V and J ends, which lost 4 bases and 7 bases, there was a span of 17 bases. This CDR3 has 14 amino acids. The CDR3 is CASSPVAGVTGYTF. The CDR3, as DNA: TGCGCCAGCAGCCCCGTTGCAGGGGTTACTGGCTACACCTTC.

The rearrangement uses TRBV2 and TRBJ1-5, with D possibly matching TRBD1 (5 bases). The CDR3 has 14 amino acids. V was shortened by 4 bases and J by 4 bases, with 11 bases between the two germline ends. Germline assignment: CDR1 SNHLY and CDR2 FYNNEI. CDR3 sequence reads: CASSGDRNNQPQHF. CDR3 DNA: TGTGCCAGCAGTGGCGACAGAAATAATCAGCCCCAGCATTTT. Full variable domain (outside the CDR3, taken from reference TRBV2 and TRBJ1-5): EPEVTQTPSHQVTQMGQEVILRCVPISNHLYFYWYRQILGQKVEFLVSFYNNEISEKSEIFDDQFSVERPDGSNFTLKIRSTKLEDSAMYFCASSGDRNNQPQHFGDGTRLSIL.

The gene calls are TRBV5-6 and TRBJ1-3; D is uncertain. Germline CDR1 and CDR2: SGHDT and YYEEEE. V gave up 4 bases and J gave up 0 bases, with 11 bases separating them. CDR3 length: 15 residues. In nucleotides, the CDR3 is TGTGCCAGCAGCCGCGGTATCCTCTCTGGAAACACCATATATTTT. This gives the protein CASSRGILSGNTIYF.

This clone has only a few counts. V gene TRBV7-9 combines with J gene TRBJ2-7, with D maybe TRBD2 (5 bases). The V end lost 4 bases, the J end lost 7 bases, and 23 bases lay between the germline ends. This CDR3 comprises 16 residues. Germline loops: CDR1 SEHNR, CDR2 FQNEAQ (reference sequence). The CDR3 nucleotides read TGTGCCAGCAGCTCGAGGGTATTGGGCCCTTTGGGAGAGCAGTACTTC. It codes for CASSSRVLGPLGEQYF.

V gene TRBV6-5 combines with J gene TRBJ2-4; D is uncertain. The germline gives CDR1 MNHEY, CDR2 SVGAGI. The CDR3 contains 11 residues. V lost 6 bases and J 6 bases, leaving 6 bases between the germline ends. CDR3 protein: CASRTGNIQYF. The CDR3 nucleotides read TGTGCCAGCAGGACGGGAAACATTCAGTACTTC.